Listed below are T cell receptor beta chains from one sample, sequenced in a study of shared clonotypes between healthy human individuals. Only in-frame clones appear in the TCRdb table, and some are missing; sequencing was by immunoSEQ multiplex PCR. In the table there are roughly 1,100,000 clones, about 75% of which are singletons. Sequencing input: memory CD4+ T cells sorted from blood. Receptors originate from a man between 18 and 29 years old in good health. The CDR3 runs from the conserved cysteine through the conserved F or W. D genes are given only for firm matches. Only part of the rows carry a size: once, few, many, or a class if the clone is expanded.

V gene	J gene	CDR3 length	clone size	D gene	CDR3 protein	CDR3 DNA
TRBV10-3	TRBJ1-3	11	.	.	CAITYLNTIYF	TGTGCCATTACTTATTTAAACACCATATATTTT
TRBV7-8	TRBJ2-7	15	.	TRBD2	CASSLVSGTVYEQYF	TGTGCCAGCAGCTTAGTTAGCGGGACCGTATACGAGCAGTACTTC
TRBV28	TRBJ1-5	17	.	.	CASSPTNGGGSNQPQHF	TGTGCCAGCAGCCCTACCAACGGGGGTGGCAGCAATCAGCCCCAGCATTTT
TRBV2	TRBJ2-3	15	.	TRBD1	CASSSGGPSTDTQYF	TGTGCCAGCAGTTCAGGGGGCCCGAGCACAGATACGCAGTATTTT
TRBV2	TRBJ1-2	15	.	.	CASSTRRQANYGYTF	TGTGCCAGCAGTACCAGACGGCAAGCTAACTATGGCTACACCTTC
TRBV21-1	TRBJ1-6	16	.	.	CAGSAKGESYNSPLHF	TGTGCCGGATCCGCCAAGGGTGAATCTTATAATTCACCCCTCCACTTT
TRBV7-2	TRBJ1-5	13	few	.	CASSGRLGQPQHF	TGTGCCAGCAGCGGCCGGTTGGGTCAGCCCCAGCATTTT
TRBV10-3	TRBJ1-5	14	.	.	CAISESTGNQPQHF	TGTGCCATCAGTGAGTCGACCGGGAATCAGCCCCAGCATTTT
TRBV6-5	TRBJ1-6	16	.	.	CASSYKGRGYNSPLHF	TGTGCCAGCAGTTACAAGGGGCGGGGGTATAATTCACCCCTCCACTTT
TRBV6-1	TRBJ2-7	15	.	TRBD2	CASRDWGGISYEQYF	TGTGCCAGCAGAGACTGGGGGGGAATTTCCTACGAGCAGTACTTC
TRBV20-1	TRBJ2-1	11	.	.	CSARPAFGQFF	TGCAGTGCCCGTCCGGCTTTTGGGCAGTTCTTC
TRBV11-1	TRBJ1-1	14	.	.	CASSLAAASSEAFF	TGTGCCAGCAGCTTAGCGGCCGCAAGTTCTGAAGCTTTCTTT
TRBV7-2	TRBJ2-2	13	.	.	CASSLAPVGELFF	TGTGCCAGCAGCTTAGCCCCTGTCGGGGAGCTGTTTTTT
TRBV28	TRBJ1-5	14	.	TRBD1	CASDSRGQYQPQHF	TGTGCCAGCGATTCTAGGGGACAGTATCAGCCCCAGCATTTT
TRBV6-5	TRBJ1-2	15	once	TRBD1	CASSSGDRGSYGYTF	TGTGCCAGCAGTTCCGGGGACAGGGGAAGCTATGGCTACACCTTC
TRBV6-6	TRBJ2-5	16	.	TRBD2	CASSSRTGEGRETQYF	TGTGCCAGCAGTTCCCGGACGGGGGAGGGCCGGGAGACCCAGTACTTC
TRBV6-5	TRBJ1-2	15	.	TRBD1	CASSYRTGGSYGYTF	TGTGCCAGCAGTTATCGGACAGGGGGGAGCTATGGCTACACCTTC